A single sample gave rise to the 10 T cell receptor beta chains below, sequenced in a study of CD8+ T cells in alopecia areata. Described treatment: oral pan-JAK inhibitor, 5-10 mg twice daily. Isolated RNA was reverse transcribed into cDNA used as the sequencing template. Here immunoSEQ multiplex PCR was the method, and the copy in TCRdb shows in-frame clones only, minus some. This sample carries 150,000 to 200,000 clones, roughly 60% of them seen once, and the ten largest clones take around 0.92%. The input for sequencing was CD4+ T cells sorted from blood, taken at week 24, from a patient treated with tofacitinib. All receptors come from a human donor with alopecia areata.

This rearrangement joins TRBV5-6 to TRBJ1-1, with D unclear. The CDR3 contains 12 residues. Germline V CDR1 and CDR2: SGHDT, YYEEEE. V lost 1 base, J lost 6 bases, and 7 bases lay in between. CDR3 nucleotides: TGTGCCAGCAGCTTGAGGCAGTCTGAAGCTTTCTTT. It yields the protein CASSLRQSEAFF.

Notes on this clone: This same CDR3 is encoded by further DNA sequences in the sample. The rearrangement uses TRBV29-1 and TRBJ2-7; perhaps TRBD1 as D (5 bases). This CDR3 has 11 amino acids. CDR1 is SQVTM and CDR2 is ANQGSEA in the germline V gene. V lost 5 bases and J lost 4, with 9 bases in between. The CDR3 loop is CSVLQGYEQYF. The DNA of the CDR3 is TGCAGCGTTCTCCAGGGATACGAGCAGTACTTC.

The chain combines TRBV18 with TRBJ2-2; maybe TRBD2 (5 bases). The CDR3 sequence is 15 residues long. The V and J ends lost 0 bases and 4 bases respectively, with 9 bases between them. The germline CDR1 and CDR2 sequences are KGHSH and LQKENI. CDR3 in DNA: TGTGCCAGCTCACCACCGGCCGGGGTCACCGGGGAGCTGTTTTTT. Translated: CASSPPAGVTGELFF.

The V call is TRBV7-2, the J call TRBJ2-1; 11 bases are a match to TRBD2. The V gene end was trimmed by 3 bases and the J gene end by 7 bases; junction bases not matched to a gene: 8. This CDR3 contains 16 residues. CDR1 is SGHTA and CDR2 is FQGNSA in the germline V gene. CDR3 sequence (DNA): TGTGCCAGCAGCTTCGATAGCGGGGGGGCCTTGAATGAGCAGTTCTTC. It specifies CASSFDSGGALNEQFF.

The count of this clone is one. The chain has TRBV11-3 and TRBJ2-7; D ambiguous. Trimming shortened V by 5 bases and J by 0 bases, and 14 bases separated the two germline ends. The germline CDR1 and CDR2 sequences are SGHNT and YENEEA. The CDR3 sequence is 15 residues long. CDR3 bases: TGTGCCAGCAGCCCGAACCCTTCCACCTCCTACGAGCAGTACTTC. Translating gives CASSPNPSTSYEQYF.

The rearrangement links TRBV15 to TRBJ1-5; D may be TRBD1 (6 bases). Trimming cost V 1 base and J 5 bases, with 18 bases left between them. This CDR3 has 17 residues. Looked up from germline, CDR1 is LNHNV and CDR2 is YYDKDF (reference sequence). The CDR3 DNA reads as TGTGCCACCAGCAGAGGACCCAGGGGAGGAGTACATCAGCCCCAGCATTTT. Translating gives CATSRGPRGGVHQPQHF.

The chain couples TRBV2 to TRBJ1-2; perhaps TRBD1 as D (6 bases). This CDR3 contains 13 residues. Per the germline V gene, CDR1 is SNHLY and CDR2 is FYNNEI. The V gene lost 5 bases and the J gene lost 2 bases, with 9 bases spanning the gap. The CDR3 loop is CASSYTGNYGYTF. The CDR3 DNA is TGTGCCAGCAGTTACACAGGGAACTATGGCTACACCTTC.

In this sample, this clone turned up a few times. The chain recombines TRBV28 with TRBJ2-3, with no clear D. Germline values: CDR1 MDHEN, CDR2 SYDVKM. CDR3 size: 12 residues. Deletions cut 6 bases from V and 4 bases from J, with 8 bases between. This CDR3 reads CASSGSPDTQYF. DNA of the CDR3: TGTGCCAGCAGCGGCAGCCCAGATACGCAGTATTTT.

The CDR3 bases are TGCGCCAGCAGTAGGGATAATTCACCCCTCCACTTT. Amino acid sequence: CASSRDNSPLHF. The V call is TRBV10-1, the J call TRBJ1-6; D uncertain. This CDR3 is built from 12 residues. V was cut by 5 bases and J by 5 bases, with 4 bases left in between. Germline V lookup: CDR1 WNHNN, CDR2 SYGVQD (reference sequence).

The V and J genes are TRBV5-1 and TRBJ1-2; a possible D gene is TRBD1 (6 bases). Germline V lookup: CDR1 SGHRS, CDR2 YFSETQ. Trimming took off 0 bases at V and 6 bases at J, with 9 bases between the two ends. The length of the CDR3 is 13 residues. The CDR3 nucleotides read TGCGCCAGCAGCTTGGGCCGACAGGATGGCTACACCTTC. As protein: CASSLGRQDGYTF.